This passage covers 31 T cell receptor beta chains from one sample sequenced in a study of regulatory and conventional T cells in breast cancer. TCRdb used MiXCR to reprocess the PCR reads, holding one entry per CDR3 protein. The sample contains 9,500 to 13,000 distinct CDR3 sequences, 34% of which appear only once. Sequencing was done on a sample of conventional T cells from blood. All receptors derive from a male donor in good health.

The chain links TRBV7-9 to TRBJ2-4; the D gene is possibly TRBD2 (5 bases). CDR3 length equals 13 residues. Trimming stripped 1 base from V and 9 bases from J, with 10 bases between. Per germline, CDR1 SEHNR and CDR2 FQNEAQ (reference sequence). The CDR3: CASSLGSEGIQYF. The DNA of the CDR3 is TGTGCCAGCAGCTTAGGTTCTGAGGGCATTCAGTACTTC.

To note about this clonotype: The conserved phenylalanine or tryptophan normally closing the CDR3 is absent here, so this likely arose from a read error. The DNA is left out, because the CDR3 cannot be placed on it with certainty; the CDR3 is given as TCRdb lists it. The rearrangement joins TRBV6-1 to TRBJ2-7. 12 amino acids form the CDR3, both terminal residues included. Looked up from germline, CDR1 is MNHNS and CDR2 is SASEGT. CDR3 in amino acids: CASSEGGYERYL.

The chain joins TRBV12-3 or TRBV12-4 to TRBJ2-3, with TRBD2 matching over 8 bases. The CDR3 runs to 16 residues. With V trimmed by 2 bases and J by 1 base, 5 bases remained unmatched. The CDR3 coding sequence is TGTGCCAGCAGTTTACAAGCGGGGGTCCGCACAGATACGCAGTATTTT. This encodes CASSLQAGVRTDTQYF.

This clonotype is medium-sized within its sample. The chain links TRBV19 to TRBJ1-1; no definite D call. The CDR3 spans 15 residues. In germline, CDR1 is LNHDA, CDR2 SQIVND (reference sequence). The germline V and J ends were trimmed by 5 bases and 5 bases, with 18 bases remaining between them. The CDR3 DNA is TGTGCCAGTAGTCTGAAGACGGGGTTGGGGACTGAAGCTTTCTTT. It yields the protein CASSLKTGLGTEAFF.

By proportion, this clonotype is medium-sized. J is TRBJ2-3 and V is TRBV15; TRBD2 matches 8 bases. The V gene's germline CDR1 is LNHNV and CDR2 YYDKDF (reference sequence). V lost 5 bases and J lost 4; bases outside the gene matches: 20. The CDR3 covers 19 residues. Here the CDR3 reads CATSLSGVPRGGRSDTQYF. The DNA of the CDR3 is TGTGCCACCAGCCTCTCAGGGGTCCCCCGGGGGGGCCGTTCAGATACGCAGTATTTT.

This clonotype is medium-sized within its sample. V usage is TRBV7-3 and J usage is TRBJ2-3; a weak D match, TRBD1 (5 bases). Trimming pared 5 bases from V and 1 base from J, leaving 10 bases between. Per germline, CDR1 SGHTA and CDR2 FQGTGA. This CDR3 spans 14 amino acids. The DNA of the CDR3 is TGTGCCAGCAGCCCTACAGGTCGCACAGATACGCAGTATTTT. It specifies CASSPTGRTDTQYF.

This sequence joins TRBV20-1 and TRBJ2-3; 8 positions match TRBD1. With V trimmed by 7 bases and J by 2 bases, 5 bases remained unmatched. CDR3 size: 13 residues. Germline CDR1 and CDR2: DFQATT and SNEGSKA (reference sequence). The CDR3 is CSVGTGYTDTQYF. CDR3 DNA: TGCAGTGTAGGGACAGGATACACAGATACGCAGTATTTT.

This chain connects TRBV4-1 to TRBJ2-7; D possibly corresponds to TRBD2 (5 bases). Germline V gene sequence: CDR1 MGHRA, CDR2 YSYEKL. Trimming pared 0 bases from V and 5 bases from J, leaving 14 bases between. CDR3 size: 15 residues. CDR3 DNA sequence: TGCGCCAGCAGCCAAGAATCCCGGGGTTGGAACGAGCAGTACTTC. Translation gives CASSQESRGWNEQYF.

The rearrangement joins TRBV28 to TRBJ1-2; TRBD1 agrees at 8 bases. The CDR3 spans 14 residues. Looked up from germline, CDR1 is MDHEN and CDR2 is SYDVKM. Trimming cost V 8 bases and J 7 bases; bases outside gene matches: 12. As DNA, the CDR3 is TGTGCCAGCCGCCGGGCAGGGGGCTTATCTGGCTACACCTTC. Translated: CASRRAGGLSGYTF.

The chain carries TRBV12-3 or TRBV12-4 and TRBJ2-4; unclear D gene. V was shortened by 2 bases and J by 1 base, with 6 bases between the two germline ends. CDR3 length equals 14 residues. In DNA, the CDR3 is TGTGCCAGCAGTTTAAGTGAGGCCAAAAACATTCAGTACTTC. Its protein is CASSLSEAKNIQYF.

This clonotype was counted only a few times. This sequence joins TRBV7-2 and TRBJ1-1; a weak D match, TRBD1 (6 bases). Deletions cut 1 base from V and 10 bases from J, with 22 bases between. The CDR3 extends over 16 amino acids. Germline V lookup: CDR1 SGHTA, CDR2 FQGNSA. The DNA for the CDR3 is TGTGCCAGCAGCTTAGAGCCGGGACACACTCCCTTAGGAGCTTTCTTT. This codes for CASSLEPGHTPLGAFF. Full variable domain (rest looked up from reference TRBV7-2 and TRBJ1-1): GAGVSQSPSNKVTEKGKDVELRCDPISGHTALYWYRQSLGQGLEFLIYFQGNSAPDKSGLPSDRFSAERTGGSVSTLTIQRTQQEDSAVYLCASSLEPGHTPLGAFFGQGTRLTVV.

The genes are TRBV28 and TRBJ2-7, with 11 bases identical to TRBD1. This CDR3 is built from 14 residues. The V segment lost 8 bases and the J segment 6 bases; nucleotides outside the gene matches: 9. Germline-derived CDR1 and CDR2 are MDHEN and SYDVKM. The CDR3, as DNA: TGTGCCAGCGTTACCCCGGGACAGGGGGTCGAGCAGTACTTC. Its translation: CASVTPGQGVEQYF. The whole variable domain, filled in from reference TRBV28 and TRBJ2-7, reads DVKVTQSSRYLVKRTGEKVFLECVQDMDHENMFWYRQDPGLGLRLIYFSYDVKMKEKGDIPEGYSVSREKKERFSLILESASTNQTSMYLCASVTPGQGVEQYFGPGTRLTVT.

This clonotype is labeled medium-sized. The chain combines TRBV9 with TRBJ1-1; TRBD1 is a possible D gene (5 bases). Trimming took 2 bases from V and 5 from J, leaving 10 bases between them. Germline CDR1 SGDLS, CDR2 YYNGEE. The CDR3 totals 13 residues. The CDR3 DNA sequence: TGTGCCAGCAGCGTCGGGGGAAGAACTGAAGCTTTCTTT. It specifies CASSVGGRTEAFF.

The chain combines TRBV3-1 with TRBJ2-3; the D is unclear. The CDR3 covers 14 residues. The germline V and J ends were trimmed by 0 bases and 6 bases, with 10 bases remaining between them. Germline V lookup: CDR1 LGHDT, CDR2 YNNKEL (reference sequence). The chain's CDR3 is CASSQDRRFDTQYF. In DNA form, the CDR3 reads TGTGCCAGCAGCCAAGATCGTAGATTTGATACGCAGTATTTT.

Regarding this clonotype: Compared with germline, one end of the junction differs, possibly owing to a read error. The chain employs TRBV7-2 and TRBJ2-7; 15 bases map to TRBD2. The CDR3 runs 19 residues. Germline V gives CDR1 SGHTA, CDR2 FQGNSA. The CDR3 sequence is CSSSSFWTSGGVRNYEQYF. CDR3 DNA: TGTTCCAGCAGCTCCTTTTGGACTAGCGGGGGGGTGCGGAACTACGAGCAGTACTTC.

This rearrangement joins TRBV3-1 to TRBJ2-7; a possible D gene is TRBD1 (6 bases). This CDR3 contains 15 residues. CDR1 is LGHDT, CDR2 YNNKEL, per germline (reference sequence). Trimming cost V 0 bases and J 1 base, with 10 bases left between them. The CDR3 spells CASSQEMGASYEQYF. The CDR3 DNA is TGTGCCAGCAGCCAAGAGATGGGGGCTTCCTACGAGCAGTACTTC.

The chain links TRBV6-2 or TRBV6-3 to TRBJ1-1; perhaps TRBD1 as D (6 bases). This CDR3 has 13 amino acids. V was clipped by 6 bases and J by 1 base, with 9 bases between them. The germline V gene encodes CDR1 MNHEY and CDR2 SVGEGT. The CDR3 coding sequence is TGTGCCAGCAGCCCGGGACAGAACACTGAAGCTTTCTTT. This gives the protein CASSPGQNTEAFF.

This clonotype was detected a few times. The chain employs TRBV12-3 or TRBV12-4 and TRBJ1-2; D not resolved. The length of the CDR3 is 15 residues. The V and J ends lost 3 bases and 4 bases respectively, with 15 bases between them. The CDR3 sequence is CASSLSSRPTYGYTF. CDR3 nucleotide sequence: TGTGCCAGCAGTTTGTCTTCTCGGCCTACCTATGGCTACACCTTC.

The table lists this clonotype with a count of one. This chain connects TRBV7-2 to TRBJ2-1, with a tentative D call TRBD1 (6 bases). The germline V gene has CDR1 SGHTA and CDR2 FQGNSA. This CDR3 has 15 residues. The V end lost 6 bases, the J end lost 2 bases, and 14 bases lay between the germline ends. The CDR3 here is CASSFPYRAYNEQFF. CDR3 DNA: TGTGCCAGCAGTTTCCCGTACAGGGCCTACAATGAGCAGTTCTTC.

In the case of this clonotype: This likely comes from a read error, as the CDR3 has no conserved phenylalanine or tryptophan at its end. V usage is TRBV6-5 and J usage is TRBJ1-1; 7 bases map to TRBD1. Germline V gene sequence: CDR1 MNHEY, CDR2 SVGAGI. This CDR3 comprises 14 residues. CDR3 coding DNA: TGCGCCAGCAGGACCGGGACAGACAACACTGAAGCTTTCATT. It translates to CASRTGTDNTEAFI.

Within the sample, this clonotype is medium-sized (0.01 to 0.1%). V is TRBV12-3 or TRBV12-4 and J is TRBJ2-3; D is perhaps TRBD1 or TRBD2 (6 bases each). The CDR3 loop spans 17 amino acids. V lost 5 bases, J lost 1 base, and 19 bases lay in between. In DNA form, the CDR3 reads TGTGCCAGCAGTCTCCCCCCGGGGGCCCGGGGCACAGATACGCAGTATTTT. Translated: CASSLPPGARGTDTQYF.

The CDR3 nucleotides are TGCAGTGCCCCCGCTAGCGACGATACGCAGTATTTT. It yields the protein CSAPASDDTQYF. The genes are TRBV20-1 and TRBJ2-3, with a tentative D call TRBD2 (6 bases). The germline V gene encodes CDR1 DFQATT and CDR2 SNEGSKA (reference sequence). The CDR3 covers 12 residues. Trimming removed 6 bases from V and 6 bases from J, with 13 bases in between.

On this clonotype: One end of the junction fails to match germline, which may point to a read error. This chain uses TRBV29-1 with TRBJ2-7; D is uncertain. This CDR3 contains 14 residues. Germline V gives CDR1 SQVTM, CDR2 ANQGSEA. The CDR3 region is CSVVGIPSSYEQYF. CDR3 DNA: TGCAGTGTTGTGGGTATACCGAGCTCCTACGAGCAGTACTTC.

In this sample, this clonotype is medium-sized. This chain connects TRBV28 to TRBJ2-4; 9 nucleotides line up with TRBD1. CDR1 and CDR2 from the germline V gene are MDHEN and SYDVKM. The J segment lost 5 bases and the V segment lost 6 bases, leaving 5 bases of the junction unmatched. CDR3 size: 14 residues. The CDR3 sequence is CASRFTGGENIQYF. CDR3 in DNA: TGTGCCAGCAGATTCACAGGGGGCGAAAACATTCAGTACTTC.

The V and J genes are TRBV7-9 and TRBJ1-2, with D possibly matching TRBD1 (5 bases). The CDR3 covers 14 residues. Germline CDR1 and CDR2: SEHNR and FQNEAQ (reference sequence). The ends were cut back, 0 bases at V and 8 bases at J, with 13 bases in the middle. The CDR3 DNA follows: TGTGCCAGCAGCTTAGCTCCTTCCGGGGCCGGCTACACCTTC. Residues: CASSLAPSGAGYTF. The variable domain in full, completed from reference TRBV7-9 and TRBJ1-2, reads DTGVSQNPRHKITKRGQNVTFRCDPISEHNRLYWYRQTLGQGPEFLTYFQNEAQLEKSRLLSDRFSAERPKGSFSTLEIQRTEQGDSAMYLCASSLAPSGAGYTFGSGTRLTVV.

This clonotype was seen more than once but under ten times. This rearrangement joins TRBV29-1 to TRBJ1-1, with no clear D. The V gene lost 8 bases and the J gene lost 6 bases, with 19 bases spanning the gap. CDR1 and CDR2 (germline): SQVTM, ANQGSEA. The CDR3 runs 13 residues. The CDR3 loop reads CSTGEGKSPEAFF. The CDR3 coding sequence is TGCAGCACTGGGGAGGGTAAGTCCCCTGAAGCTTTCTTT.

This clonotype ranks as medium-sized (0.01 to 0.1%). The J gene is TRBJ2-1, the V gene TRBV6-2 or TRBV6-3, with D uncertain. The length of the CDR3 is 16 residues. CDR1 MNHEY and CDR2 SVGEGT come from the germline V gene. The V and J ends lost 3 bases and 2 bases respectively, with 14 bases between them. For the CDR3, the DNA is TGTGCCAGCAGTTATATCCTTGACTGGACCTACAATGAGCAGTTCTTC. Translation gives CASSYILDWTYNEQFF.

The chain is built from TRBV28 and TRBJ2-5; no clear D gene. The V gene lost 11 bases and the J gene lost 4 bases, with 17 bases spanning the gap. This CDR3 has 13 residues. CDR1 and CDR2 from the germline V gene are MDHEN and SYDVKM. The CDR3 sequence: CAGFRRIGETQYF. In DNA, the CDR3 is TGTGCCGGCTTTCGGCGGATTGGAGAGACCCAGTACTTC.

CDR3: CASSPRTGQNSPLHF. CDR3 nucleotide sequence: TGTGCCAGCAGTCCCCGGACAGGACAGAATTCACCCCTCCACTTT. The rearrangement joins TRBV28 to TRBJ1-6, with 7 bases aligning to TRBD1. Germline CDR1 reads MDHEN; CDR2 reads SYDVKM. The ends lost 5 bases at V and 7 bases at J; junction bases unmatched: 8. The CDR3 covers 15 residues. The full variable domain, with the rest looked up from reference TRBV28 and TRBJ1-6, is DVKVTQSSRYLVKRTGEKVFLECVQDMDHENMFWYRQDPGLGLRLIYFSYDVKMKEKGDIPEGYSVSREKKERFSLILESASTNQTSMYLCASSPRTGQNSPLHFGNGTRLTVT.

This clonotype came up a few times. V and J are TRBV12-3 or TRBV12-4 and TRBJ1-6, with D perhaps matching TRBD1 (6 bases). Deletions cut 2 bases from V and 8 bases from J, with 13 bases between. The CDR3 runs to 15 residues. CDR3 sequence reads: CASSLRIRTDSPLHF. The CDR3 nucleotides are TGTGCCAGCAGTTTAAGGATAAGGACAGATTCACCCCTCCACTTT.

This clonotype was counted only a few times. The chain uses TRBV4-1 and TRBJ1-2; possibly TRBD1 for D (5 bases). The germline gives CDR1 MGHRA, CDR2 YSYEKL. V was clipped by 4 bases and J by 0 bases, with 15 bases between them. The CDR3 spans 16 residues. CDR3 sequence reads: CASSPAGGSPNYGYTF. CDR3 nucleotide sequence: TGCGCCAGCAGCCCGGCCGGGGGGAGCCCTAACTATGGCTACACCTTC.